This T cell receptor beta chain appears in the sequencing data of a study of blood T cell repertoires in COVID-19. Across the study: Sites in the United States, Italy and Spain provided acute and convalescent COVID-19 samples. T cells, B-cell-depleted T cells, or PBMCs provided the cDNA or gDNA that served as material.

Assay: immunoSEQ multiplex PCR; the TCRdb copy retains only in-frame clones and omits some. The sample contains tens of thousands of clones, 91% of which appear only once. V was trimmed by 3 bases and J by 2 bases, leaving 12 bases between them. This CDR3 contains 15 residues. CDR1 SGHNT and CDR2 YENEEA come from the germline V gene. The V call is TRBV11-3, the J call TRBJ2-3, with D possibly being TRBD1 (5 bases). This receptor was obtained from a woman aged 45-59 years in a cohort sampled during active COVID-19. Sequenced input: peripheral blood. The CDR3 DNA follows: TGTGCCAGCAGCTTTCGAGGCAGGGACACAGATACGCAGTATTTT. Translated: CASSFRGRDTDTQYF.